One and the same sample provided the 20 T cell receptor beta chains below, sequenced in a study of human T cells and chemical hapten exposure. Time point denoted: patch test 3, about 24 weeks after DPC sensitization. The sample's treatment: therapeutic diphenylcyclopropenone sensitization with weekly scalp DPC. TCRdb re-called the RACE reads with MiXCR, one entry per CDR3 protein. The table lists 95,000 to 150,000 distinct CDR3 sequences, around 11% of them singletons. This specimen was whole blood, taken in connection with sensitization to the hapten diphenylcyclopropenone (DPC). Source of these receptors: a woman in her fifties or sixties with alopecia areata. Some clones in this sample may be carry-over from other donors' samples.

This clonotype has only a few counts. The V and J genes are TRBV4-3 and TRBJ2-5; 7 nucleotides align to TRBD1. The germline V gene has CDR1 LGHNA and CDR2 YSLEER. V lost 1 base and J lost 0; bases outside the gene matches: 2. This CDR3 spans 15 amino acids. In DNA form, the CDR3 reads TGCGCCAGCAGCCAAGGACAGGGCGACCAAGAGACCCAGTACTTC. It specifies CASSQGQGDQETQYF.

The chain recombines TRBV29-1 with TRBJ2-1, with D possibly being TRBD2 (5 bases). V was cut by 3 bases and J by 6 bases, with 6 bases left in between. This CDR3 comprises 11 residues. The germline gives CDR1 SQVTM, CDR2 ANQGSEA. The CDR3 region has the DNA TGCAGCGTTGAGAGCGGCAATGAGCAGTTCTTC. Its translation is CSVESGNEQFF.

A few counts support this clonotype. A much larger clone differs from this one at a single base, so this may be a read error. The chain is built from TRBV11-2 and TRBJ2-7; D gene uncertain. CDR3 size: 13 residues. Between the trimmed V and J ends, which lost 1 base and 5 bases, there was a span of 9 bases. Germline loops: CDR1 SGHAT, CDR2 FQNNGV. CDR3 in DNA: TGTGCCAGCAGCTTAGGAGGTACCGACGAGCAGTACTTC. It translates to CASSLGGTDEQYF.

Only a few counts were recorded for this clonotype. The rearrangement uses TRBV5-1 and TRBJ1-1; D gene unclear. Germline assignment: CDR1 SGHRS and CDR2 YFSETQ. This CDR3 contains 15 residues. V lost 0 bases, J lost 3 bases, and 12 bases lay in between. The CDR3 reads CASSLDGPGDTEAFF. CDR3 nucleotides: TGCGCCAGCAGCTTGGATGGCCCTGGGGACACTGAAGCTTTCTTT.

As DNA, the CDR3 is TGTGCCAGCAGTCTGACAGGGGTCGGCTACACCTTC. Translated, it gives CASSLTGVGYTF. The chain joins TRBV12-3 or TRBV12-4 to TRBJ1-2; 8 nucleotides align to TRBD1. The CDR3 has 12 residues. V shed 5 bases, J shed 8 bases, and the junction held 4 bases outside the gene matches.

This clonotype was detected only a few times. The CDR3 region is CASSGGPGQGFNEKLFF. CDR3 sequence (DNA): TGCGCCAGCAGCGGCGGTCCGGGACAGGGATTCAATGAAAAACTGTTTTTT. The genes are TRBV5-1 and TRBJ1-4, with TRBD1 matching over 9 bases. Looked up from germline, CDR1 is SGHRS and CDR2 is YFSETQ. Losses at the gene ends were 4 bases for V and 5 bases for J; bases not matched to a gene: 12. This CDR3 is built from 17 residues.

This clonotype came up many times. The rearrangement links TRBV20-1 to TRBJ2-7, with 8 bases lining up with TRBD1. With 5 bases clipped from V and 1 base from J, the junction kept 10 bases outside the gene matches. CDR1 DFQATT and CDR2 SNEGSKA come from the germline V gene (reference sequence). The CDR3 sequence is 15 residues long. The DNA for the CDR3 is TGCAGTGCTTCTACCGGGACAGGTTTTTCCTACGAGCAGTACTTC. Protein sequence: CSASTGTGFSYEQYF.

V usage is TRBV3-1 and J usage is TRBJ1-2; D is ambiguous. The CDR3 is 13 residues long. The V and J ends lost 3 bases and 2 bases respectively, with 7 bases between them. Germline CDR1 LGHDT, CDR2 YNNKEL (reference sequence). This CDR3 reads CASSQLGNYGYTF. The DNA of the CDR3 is TGTGCCAGCAGCCAGCTAGGGAACTATGGCTACACCTTC. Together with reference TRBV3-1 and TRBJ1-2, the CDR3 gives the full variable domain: DTAVSQTPKYLVTQMGNDKSIKCEQNLGHDTMYWYKQDSKKFLKIMFSYNNKELIINETVPNRFSPKSPDKAHLNLHINSLELGDSAVYFCASSQLGNYGYTFGSGTRLTVV.

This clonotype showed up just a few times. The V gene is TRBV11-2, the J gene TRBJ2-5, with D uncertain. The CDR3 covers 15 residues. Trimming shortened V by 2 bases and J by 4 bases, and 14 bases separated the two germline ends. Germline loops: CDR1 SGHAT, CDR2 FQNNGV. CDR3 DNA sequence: TGTGCCAGCAGCTTATCCTTCCTCCCAGTAGAGACCCAGTACTTC. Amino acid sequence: CASSLSFLPVETQYF.

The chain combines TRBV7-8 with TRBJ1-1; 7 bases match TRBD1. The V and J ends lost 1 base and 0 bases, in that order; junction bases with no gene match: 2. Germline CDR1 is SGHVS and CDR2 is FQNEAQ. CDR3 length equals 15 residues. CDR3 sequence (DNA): TGTGCCAGCAGCTTAGTAGGGACAGTGAACACTGAAGCTTTCTTT. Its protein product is CASSLVGTVNTEAFF.

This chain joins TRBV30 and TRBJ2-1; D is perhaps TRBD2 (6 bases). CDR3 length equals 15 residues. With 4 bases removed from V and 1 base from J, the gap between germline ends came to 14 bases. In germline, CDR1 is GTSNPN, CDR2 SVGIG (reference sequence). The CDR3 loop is CAWTEAGRSYNEQFF. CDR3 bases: TGTGCCTGGACCGAAGCGGGCCGTTCCTACAATGAGCAGTTCTTC.

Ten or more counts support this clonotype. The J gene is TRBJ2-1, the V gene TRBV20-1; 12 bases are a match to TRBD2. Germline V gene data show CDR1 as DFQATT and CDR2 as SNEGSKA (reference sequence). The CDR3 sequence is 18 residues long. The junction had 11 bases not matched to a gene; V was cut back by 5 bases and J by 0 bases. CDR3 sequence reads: CSAVWSSGGGGSYNEQFF. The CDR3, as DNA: TGCAGTGCTGTCTGGTCTAGCGGGGGGGGAGGCTCCTACAATGAGCAGTTCTTC.

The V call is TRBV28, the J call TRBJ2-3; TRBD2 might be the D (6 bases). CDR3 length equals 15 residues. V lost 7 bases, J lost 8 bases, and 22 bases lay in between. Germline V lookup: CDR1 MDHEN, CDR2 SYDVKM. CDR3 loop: CASTPLALDGGTQYF. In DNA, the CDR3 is TGTGCCAGCACCCCCCTAGCGCTTGATGGAGGTACGCAGTATTTT.

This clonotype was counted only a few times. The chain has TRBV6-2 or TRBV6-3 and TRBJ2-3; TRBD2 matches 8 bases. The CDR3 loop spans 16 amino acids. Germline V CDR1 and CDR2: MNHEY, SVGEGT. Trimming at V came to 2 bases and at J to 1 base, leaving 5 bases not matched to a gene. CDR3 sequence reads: CASSYPAGARTDTQYF. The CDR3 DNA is TGTGCCAGCAGTTACCCAGCGGGGGCCCGCACAGATACGCAGTATTTT.

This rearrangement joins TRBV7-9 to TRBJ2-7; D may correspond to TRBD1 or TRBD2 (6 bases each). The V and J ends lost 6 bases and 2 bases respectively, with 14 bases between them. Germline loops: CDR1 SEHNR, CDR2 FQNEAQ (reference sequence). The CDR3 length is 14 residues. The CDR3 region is CASSLGGPAYEQYF. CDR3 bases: TGTGCCAGCAGTTTGGGGGGCCCGGCCTACGAGCAGTACTTC.

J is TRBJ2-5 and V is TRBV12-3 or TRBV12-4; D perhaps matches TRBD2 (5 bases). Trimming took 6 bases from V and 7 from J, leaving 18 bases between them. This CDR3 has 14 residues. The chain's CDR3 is CASSEPAGFMTQYF. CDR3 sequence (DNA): TGTGCCAGCAGCGAGCCCGCGGGCTTTATGACCCAGTACTTC.

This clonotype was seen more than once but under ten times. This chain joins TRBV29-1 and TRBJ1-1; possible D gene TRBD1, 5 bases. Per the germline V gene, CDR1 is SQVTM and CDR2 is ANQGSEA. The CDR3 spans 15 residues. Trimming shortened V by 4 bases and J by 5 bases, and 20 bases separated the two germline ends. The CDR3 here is CSVVSGVVGGTEAFF. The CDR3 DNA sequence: TGCAGCGTTGTTTCGGGGGTTGTGGGTGGGACTGAAGCTTTCTTT.

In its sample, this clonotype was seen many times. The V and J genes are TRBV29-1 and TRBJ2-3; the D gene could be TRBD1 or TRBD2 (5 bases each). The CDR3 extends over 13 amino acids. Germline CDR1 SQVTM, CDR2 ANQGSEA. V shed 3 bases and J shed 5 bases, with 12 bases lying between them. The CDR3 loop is CSVEPGDEDTQYF. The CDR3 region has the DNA TGCAGCGTTGAGCCCGGGGACGAAGATACGCAGTATTTT.

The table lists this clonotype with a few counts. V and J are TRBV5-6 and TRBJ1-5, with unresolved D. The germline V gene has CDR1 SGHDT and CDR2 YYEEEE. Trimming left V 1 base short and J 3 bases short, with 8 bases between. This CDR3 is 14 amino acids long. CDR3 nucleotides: TGTGCCAGCAGCTTGAACAGAATCAATCAGCCCCAGCATTTT. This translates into CASSLNRINQPQHF.

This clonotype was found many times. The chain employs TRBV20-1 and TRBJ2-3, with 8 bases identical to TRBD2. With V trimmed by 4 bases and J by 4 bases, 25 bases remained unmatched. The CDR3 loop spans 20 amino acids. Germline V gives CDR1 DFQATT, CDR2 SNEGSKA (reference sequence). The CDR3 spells CSAILILSSGGPGAPDTQYF. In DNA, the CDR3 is TGCAGTGCTATACTCATACTATCCAGCGGGGGCCCCGGGGCCCCAGATACGCAGTATTTT.